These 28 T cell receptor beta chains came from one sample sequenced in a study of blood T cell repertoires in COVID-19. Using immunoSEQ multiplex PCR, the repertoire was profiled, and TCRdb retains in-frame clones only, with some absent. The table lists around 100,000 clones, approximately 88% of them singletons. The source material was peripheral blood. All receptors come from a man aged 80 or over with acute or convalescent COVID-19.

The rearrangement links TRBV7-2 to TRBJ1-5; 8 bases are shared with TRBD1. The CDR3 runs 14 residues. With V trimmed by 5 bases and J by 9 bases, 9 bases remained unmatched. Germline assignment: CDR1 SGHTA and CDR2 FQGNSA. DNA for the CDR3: TGTGCCAGCAGCAAGGACAGGGACTTAGGGCCCCAGCATTTT. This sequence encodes CASSKDRDLGPQHF.

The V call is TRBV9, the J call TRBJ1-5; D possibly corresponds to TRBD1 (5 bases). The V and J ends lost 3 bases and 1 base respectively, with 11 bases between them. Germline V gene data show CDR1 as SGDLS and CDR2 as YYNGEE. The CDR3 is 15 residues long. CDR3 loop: CASSEDHRSNQPQHF. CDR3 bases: TGTGCCAGCAGCGAGGATCACAGGAGCAATCAGCCCCAGCATTTT.

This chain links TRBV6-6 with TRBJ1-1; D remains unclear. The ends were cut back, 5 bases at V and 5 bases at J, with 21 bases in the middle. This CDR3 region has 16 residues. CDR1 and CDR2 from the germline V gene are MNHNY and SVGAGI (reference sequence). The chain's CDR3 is CASSPPRTGTPTEAFF. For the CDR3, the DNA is TGTGCCAGCAGTCCGCCTCGGACGGGAACTCCTACTGAAGCTTTCTTT.

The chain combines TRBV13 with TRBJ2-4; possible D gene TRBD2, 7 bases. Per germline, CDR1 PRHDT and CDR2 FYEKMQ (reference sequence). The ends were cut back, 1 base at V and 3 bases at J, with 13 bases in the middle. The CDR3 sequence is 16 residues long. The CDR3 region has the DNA TGTGCCAGCAGCTTAGAGGGGGGGCCCGACAAAAACATTCAGTACTTC. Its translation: CASSLEGGPDKNIQYF.

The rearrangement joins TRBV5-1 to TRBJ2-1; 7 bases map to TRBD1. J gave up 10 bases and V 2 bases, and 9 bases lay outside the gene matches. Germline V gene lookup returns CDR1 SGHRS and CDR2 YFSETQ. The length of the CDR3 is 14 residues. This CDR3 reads CASSLDGQAGEQFF. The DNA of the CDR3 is TGCGCCAGCAGCTTAGATGGACAGGCCGGCGAGCAGTTCTTC.

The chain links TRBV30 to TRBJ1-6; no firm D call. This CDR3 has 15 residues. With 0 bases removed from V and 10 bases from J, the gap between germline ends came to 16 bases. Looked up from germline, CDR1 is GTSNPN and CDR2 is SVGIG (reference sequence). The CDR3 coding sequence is TGTGCCTGGAGTGTACAATCATCCACGGGGTCACCCCTCCACTTT. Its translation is CAWSVQSSTGSPLHF.

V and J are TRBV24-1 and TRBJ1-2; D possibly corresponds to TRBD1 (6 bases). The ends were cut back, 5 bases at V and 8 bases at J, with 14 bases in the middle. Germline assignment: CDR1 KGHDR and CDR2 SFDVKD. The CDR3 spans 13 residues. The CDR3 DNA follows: TGTGCCACCAGTGGGGACAAACCCGGAGGCTACACCTTC. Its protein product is CATSGDKPGGYTF.

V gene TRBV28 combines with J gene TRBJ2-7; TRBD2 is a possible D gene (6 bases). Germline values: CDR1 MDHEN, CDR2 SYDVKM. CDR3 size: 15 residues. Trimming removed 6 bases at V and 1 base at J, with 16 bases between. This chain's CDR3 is CASSSKGTASYEQYF. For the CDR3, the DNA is TGTGCCAGCAGCTCCAAAGGGACTGCTTCCTACGAGCAGTACTTC.

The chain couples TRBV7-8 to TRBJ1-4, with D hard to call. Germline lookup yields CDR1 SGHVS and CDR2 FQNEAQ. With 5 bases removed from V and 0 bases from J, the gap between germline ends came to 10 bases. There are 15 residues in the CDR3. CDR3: CASSTLYATNEKLFF. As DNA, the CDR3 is TGTGCCAGCAGCACCCTCTATGCAACTAATGAAAAACTGTTTTTT.

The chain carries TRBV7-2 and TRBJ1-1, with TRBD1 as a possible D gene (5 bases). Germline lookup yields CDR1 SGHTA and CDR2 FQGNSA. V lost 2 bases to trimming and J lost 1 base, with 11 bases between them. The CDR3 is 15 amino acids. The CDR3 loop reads CASSLLATGNTEAFF. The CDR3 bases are TGTGCCAGCAGCTTACTCGCCACAGGGAACACTGAAGCTTTCTTT.

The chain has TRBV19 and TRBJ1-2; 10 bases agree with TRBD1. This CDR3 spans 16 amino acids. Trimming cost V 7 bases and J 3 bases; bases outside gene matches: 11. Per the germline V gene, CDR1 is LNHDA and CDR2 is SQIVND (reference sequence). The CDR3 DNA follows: TGTGCCAGTATCGCGACAGGGGGCCTGTCATACTATGGCTACACCTTC. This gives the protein CASIATGGLSYYGYTF.

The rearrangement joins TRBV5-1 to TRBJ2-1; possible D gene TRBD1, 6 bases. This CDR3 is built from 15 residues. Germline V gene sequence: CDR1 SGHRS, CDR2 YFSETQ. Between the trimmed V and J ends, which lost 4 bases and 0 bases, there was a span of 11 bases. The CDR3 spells CASSPGVSSYNEQFF. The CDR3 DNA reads TGCGCCAGCAGCCCAGGGGTGAGCTCCTACAATGAGCAGTTCTTC.

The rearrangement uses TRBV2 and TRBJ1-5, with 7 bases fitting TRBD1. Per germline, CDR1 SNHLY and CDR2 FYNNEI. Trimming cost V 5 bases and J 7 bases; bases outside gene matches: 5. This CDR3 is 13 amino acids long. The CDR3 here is CASSLWTGQPQHF. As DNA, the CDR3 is TGTGCCAGCAGTTTATGGACAGGACAGCCCCAGCATTTT.

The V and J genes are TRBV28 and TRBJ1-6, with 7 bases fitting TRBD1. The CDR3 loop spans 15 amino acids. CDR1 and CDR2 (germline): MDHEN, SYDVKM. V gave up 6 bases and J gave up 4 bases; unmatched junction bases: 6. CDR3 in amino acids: CASSSRQGYNSPLHF. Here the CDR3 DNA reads TGTGCCAGCAGCTCCCGACAGGGTTATAATTCACCCCTCCACTTT.

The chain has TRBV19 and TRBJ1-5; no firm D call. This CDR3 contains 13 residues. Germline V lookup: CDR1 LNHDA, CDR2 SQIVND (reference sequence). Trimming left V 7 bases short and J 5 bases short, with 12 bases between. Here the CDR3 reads CASNDGFDQPQHF. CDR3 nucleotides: TGTGCCAGTAATGATGGCTTTGATCAGCCCCAGCATTTT.

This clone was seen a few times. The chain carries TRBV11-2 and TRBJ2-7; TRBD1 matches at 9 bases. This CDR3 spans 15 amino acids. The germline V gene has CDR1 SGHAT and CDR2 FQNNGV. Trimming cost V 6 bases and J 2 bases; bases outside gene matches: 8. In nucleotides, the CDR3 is TGTGCCAGCAGGAAAACAGGGGGCTCACCCTACGAGCAGTACTTC. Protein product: CASRKTGGSPYEQYF.

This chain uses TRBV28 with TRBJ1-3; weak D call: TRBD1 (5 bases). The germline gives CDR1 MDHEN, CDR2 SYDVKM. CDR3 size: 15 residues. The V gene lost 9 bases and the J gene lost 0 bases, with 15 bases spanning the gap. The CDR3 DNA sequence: TGTGCCAGTCAAGCAGGGCCTTTCTCTGGAAACACCATATATTTT. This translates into CASQAGPFSGNTIYF.

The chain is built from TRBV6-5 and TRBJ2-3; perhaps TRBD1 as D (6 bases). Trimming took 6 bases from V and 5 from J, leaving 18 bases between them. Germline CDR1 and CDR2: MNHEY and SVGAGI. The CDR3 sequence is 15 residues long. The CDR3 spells CASSSTGNLGDTQYF. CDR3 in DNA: TGTGCCAGCAGCTCTACAGGGAATTTGGGAGATACGCAGTATTTT.

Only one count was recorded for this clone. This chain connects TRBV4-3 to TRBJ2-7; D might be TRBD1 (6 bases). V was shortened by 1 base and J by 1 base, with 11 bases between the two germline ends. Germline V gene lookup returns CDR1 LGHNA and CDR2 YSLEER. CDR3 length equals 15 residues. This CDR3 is CASSQASQGSYEQYF. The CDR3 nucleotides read TGCGCCAGCAGCCAAGCAAGTCAGGGGTCCTACGAGCAGTACTTC.

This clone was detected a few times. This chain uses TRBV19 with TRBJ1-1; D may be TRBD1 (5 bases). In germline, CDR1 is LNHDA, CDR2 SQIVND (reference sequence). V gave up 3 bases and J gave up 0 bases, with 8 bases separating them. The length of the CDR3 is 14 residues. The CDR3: CASSIQGMNTEAFF. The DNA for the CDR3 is TGTGCCAGTAGTATTCAGGGTATGAACACTGAAGCTTTCTTT.

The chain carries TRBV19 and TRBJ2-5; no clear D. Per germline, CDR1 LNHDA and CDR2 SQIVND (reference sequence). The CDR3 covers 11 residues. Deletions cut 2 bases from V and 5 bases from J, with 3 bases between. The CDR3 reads CASSISETQYF. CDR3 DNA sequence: TGTGCCAGTAGTATAAGCGAGACCCAGTACTTC.

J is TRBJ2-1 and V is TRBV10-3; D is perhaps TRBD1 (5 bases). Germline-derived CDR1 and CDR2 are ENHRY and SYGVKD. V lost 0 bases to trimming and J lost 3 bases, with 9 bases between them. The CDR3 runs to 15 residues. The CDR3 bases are TGTGCCATCAGTGAGTCCTCAGGGTTCTACAATGAGCAGTTCTTC. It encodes CAISESSGFYNEQFF.

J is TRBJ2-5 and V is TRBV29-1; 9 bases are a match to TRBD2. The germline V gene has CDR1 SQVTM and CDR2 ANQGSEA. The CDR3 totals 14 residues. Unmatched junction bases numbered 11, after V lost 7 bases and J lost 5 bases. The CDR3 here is CSGAAGGVVETQYF. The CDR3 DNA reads TGCAGCGGGGCAGCGGGAGGAGTGGTGGAGACCCAGTACTTC.

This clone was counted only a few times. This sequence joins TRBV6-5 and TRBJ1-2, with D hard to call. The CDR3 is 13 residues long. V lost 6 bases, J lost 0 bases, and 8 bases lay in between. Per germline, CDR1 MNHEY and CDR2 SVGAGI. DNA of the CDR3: TGTGCCAGCAGCGTTACAACTAACTATGGCTACACCTTC. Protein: CASSVTTNYGYTF.

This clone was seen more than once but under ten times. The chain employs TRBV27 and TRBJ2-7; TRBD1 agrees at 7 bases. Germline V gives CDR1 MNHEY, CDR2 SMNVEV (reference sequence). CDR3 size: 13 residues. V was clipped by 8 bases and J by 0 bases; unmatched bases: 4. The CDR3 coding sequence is TGTGCCAGCTGGGACAGCAACTCCTACGAGCAGTACTTC. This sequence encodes CASWDSNSYEQYF.

DNA of the CDR3: TGTGCCACCAGGACGGACAACGGGGAGCTGTTTTTT. Residues: CATRTDNGELFF. The V gene is TRBV24-1, the J gene TRBJ2-2; the D gene is possibly TRBD1 (5 bases). The CDR3 has 12 amino acids. The V and J ends lost 7 bases and 7 bases respectively, with 9 bases between them. Germline CDR1 reads KGHDR; CDR2 reads SFDVKD.

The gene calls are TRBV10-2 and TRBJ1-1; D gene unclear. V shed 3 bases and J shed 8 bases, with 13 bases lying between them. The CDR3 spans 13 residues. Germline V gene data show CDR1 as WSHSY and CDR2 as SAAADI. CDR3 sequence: CASSERVGGEAFF. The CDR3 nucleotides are TGCGCCAGCAGTGAAAGGGTGGGCGGGGAAGCTTTCTTT.

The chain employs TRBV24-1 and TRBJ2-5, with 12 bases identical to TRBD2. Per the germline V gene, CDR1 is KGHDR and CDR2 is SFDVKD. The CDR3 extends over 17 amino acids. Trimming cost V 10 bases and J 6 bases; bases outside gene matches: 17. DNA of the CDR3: TGTGCCACAGAGGACAGCGGACTAGCGGGGTGGCGAAAGACCCAGTACTTC. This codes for CATEDSGLAGWRKTQYF.